The entry below gives a single T cell receptor beta chain sequence along with its context. Here immunoSEQ multiplex PCR was the method, and the copy in TCRdb shows in-frame clones only, minus some. The data contain 85,000 to 90,000 clones, more than 85% of them singletons. This sample is part of a study of T cell changes during pregnancy in multiple sclerosis. CDR3 length: 11 residues. Germline values: CDR1 DFQATT, CDR2 SNEGSKA (reference sequence). The V and J ends lost 5 bases and 7 bases respectively, with 11 bases between them. Material: peripheral blood, obtained in the first trimester of pregnancy. J is TRBJ1-2 and V is TRBV20-1; TRBD1 is a possible D gene (5 bases). This TCR was recovered from a female donor in good health, enrolled as a control in a pregnancy study. The CDR3 DNA is TGCAGTGCTGGAGCTACAGGTGGCTACACCTTC. As protein: CSAGATGGYTF.